This TCR beta chain was obtained from a study of blood T cell repertoires in COVID-19. Study as a whole: Some COVID-19 samples were acute and others convalescent; all came from the United States, Italy and Spain. Sources were T cells, B-cell-depleted T cells, or PBMCs; the material itself was cDNA or gDNA.

The CDR3 length is 16 residues. V lost 1 base and J lost 2, with 16 bases in between. CDR1 SGHNT and CDR2 YYREEE come from the germline V gene (reference sequence). As originally analysed: Reference gene primer amplification in the assay estimated nucleated cell counts. The assay was immunoSEQ multiplex PCR, and TCRdb's table has in-frame clones only and misses some. V, J and clone size derive from that table, while D and trimming were established from the DNA sequence. The sample lists 45,000 to 65,000 clones, roughly 84% occurring once. This receptor was identified in a woman older than 75 with acute or convalescent COVID-19. The source material was peripheral blood. The chain has TRBV5-4 and TRBJ2-7; D perhaps matches TRBD1 (5 bases). This CDR3 is CASSLFKGYNTYEQYF. The CDR3 coding sequence is TGTGCCAGCAGCTTGTTCAAGGGGTATAACACCTACGAGCAGTACTTC.